This TCR beta chain originates from a study of blood T cell repertoires in COVID-19. The CDR3 totals 16 residues. This clone appeared once. The data were produced by immunoSEQ multiplex PCR, yet TCRdb's version contains in-frame clones alone and is incomplete. This sample has around 200,000 clones; around 78% occur once, and the top ten carry 2.5% to 3%. Specimen: peripheral blood. The genes are TRBV21-1 and TRBJ2-7; the table's TRBD1 call for D was not verified on the DNA. TRBV21-1 is an annotated pseudogene. This receptor was identified in a woman older than 75 with active or convalescent COVID-19. The CDR3 loop reads CASSENGGTGSYEQYF. The CDR3 DNA follows: TGTGCCAGCAGCGAGAATGGGGGGACAGGATCCTACGAGCAGTACTTC.